This T cell receptor (beta chain) was obtained from a study of control samples from healthy donors and cancer patients. This CDR3 spans 15 amino acids. Trimming shortened V by 1 base and J by 0 bases, and 10 bases separated the two germline ends. CDR1 and CDR2 (germline): MGHRA, YSYEKL. The method was immunoSEQ multiplex PCR; TCRdb's version includes in-frame clones alone and lacks a portion of them. The sample carries 390,000 or so clones, 90% recorded once. Material: PBMCs. The rearrangement links TRBV4-1 to TRBJ2-7; D not certain. The clonotype originates from a man aged 35 to 55 with head and neck cancer. CDR3 residues: CASSQGNTDSYEQYF. The CDR3 bases are TGCGCCAGCAGCCAAGGGAATACTGACTCCTACGAGCAGTACTTC.